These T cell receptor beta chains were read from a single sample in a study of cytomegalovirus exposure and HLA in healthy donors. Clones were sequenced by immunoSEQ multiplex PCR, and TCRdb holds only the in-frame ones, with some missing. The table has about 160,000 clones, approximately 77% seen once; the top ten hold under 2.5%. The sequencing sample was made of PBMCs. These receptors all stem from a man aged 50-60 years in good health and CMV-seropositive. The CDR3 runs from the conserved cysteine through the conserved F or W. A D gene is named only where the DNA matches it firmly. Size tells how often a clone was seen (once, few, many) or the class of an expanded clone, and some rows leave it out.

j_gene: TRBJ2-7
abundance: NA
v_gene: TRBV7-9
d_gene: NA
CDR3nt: TGTGCCAGCAGCCACCTCCAGGGCTACTCCTACGAGCAGTACTTC
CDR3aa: CASSHLQGYSYEQYF

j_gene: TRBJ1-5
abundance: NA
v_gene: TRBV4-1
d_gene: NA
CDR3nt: TGCGCCAGCAGCCAAGATAATTTTAGCAATCAGCCCCAGCATTTT
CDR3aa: CASSQDNFSNQPQHF

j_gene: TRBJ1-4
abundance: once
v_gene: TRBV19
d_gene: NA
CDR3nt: TGTGCCAGTAGTAGGGTCAGGGTCGATGAAAAACTGTTTTTT
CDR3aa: CASSRVRVDEKLFF

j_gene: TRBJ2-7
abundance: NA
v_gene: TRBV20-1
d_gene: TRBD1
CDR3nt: TGCAGTGCTAGAGATAAGACAGGGTCGTACTTC
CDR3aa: CSARDKTGSYF

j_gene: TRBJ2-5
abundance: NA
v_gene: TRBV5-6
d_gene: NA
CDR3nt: TGTGCCAGCAGCTTCAGGGTAGCGGAGGGTGGGGAGACCCAGTACTTC
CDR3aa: CASSFRVAEGGETQYF

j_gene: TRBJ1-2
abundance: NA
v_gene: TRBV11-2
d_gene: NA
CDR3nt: TGTGCCAGCAGCACCGCAGGACTGCGAGGACATGGCTACACCTTC
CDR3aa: CASSTAGLRGHGYTF

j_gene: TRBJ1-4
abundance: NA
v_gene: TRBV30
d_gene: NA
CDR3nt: TGTGCCTGGAGTGTACGAGGCAGGGGTTCAACTAATGAAAAACTGTTTTTT
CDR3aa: CAWSVRGRGSTNEKLFF

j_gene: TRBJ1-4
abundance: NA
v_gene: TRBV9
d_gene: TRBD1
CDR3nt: TGTGCCAGCAGCGTCCTGACAGGGACTAATGAAAAACTGTTTTTT
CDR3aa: CASSVLTGTNEKLFF

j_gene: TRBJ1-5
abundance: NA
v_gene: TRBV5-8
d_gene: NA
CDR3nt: TGTGCCAGCAGCCCAGGGCCGTCTCGGCAGCCCCAGCATTTT
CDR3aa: CASSPGPSRQPQHF

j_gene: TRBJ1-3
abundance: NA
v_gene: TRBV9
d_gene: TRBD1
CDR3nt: TGTGCCAGCAGCCCCCCGACAGGGAGAAACACCATATATTTT
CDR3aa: CASSPPTGRNTIYF

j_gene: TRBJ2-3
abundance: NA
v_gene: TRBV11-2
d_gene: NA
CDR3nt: TGTGCCAGCAGCCCGACTACAGGGACGCAGTATTTT
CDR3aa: CASSPTTGTQYF

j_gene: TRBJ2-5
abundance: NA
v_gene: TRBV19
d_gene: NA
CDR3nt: TGTGCCAGTAGTCCCAGGGCCGGAGAGACCCAGTACTTC
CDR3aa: CASSPRAGETQYF

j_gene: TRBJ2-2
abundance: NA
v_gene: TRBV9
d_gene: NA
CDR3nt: TGTGCCAGCAGCGTTGACCTATTGGGAGTTGGGGAGCTGTTTTTT
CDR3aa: CASSVDLLGVGELFF

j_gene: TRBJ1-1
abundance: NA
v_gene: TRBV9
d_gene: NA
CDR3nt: TGTGCCAGCAGCGCTTCCAACAGGAACACTGAAGCTTTCTTT
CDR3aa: CASSASNRNTEAFF

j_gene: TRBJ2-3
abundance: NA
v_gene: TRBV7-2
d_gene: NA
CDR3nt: TGTGCCAGCAGCCTTTTTCCAGGGGTCGGTGGCACAGATACGCAGTATTTT
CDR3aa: CASSLFPGVGGTDTQYF

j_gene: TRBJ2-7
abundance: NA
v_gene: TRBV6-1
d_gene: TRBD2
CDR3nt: TGTGCACGGGGAGGGCGCACCTACGAGCAGTACTTC
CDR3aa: CARGGRTYEQYF

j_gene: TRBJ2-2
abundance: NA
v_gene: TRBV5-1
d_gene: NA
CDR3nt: TGCGCCAGCAGCTTTCGGGGGGCCGCGAACACCGGGGAGCTGTTTTTT
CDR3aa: CASSFRGAANTGELFF

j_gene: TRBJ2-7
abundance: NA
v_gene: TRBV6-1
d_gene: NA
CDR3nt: TGTGCCAGCAGTGAAGCTGTCTTCCGGGGAACCTACGAGCAGTACTTC
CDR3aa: CASSEAVFRGTYEQYF

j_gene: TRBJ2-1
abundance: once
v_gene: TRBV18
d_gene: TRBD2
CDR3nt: TGTGCCAGCTCACCAGGAAGGGGACTAGCCCACAATGAGCAGTTCTTC
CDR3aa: CASSPGRGLAHNEQFF

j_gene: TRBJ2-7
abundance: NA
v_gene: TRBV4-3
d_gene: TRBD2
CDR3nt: TGCGCCAGCAGCCAAGATAAAAGCGGGGGGCTCTACGAGCAGTACTTC
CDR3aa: CASSQDKSGGLYEQYF

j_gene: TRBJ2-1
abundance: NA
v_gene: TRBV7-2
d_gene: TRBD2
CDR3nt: TGTGCCAGCAGCTCCGGGACTAGCGGCACCTACAATGAGCAGTTCTTC
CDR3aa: CASSSGTSGTYNEQFF

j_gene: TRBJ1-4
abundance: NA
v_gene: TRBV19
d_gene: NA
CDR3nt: TGTGCCAGTTGCACGGACGGGGCAACTAATGAAAAACTGTTTTTT
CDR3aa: CASCTDGATNEKLFF

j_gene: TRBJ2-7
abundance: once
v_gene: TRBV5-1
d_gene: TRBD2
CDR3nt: TGCGCCAGCAGCTCGCGGCGGGGGGCGAGCTACGAGCAGTACTTC
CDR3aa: CASSSRRGASYEQYF

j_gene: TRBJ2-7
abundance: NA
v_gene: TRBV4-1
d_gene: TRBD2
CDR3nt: TGCGCCAGCAGCCGAGGACTAGCGGGGAGTTACGAGCAGTACTTC
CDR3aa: CASSRGLAGSYEQYF

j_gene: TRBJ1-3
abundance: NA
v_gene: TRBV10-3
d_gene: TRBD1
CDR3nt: TGTGCCACCCAGGGGACAGGGGAATCCATGAACTCTGGAAACACCATATATTTT
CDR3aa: CATQGTGESMNSGNTIYF

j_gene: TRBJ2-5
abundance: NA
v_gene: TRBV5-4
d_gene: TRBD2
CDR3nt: TGTGCCAGCAGCTTGGCCTTGTCGGGACTAGGGTTGGAGACCCAGTACTTC
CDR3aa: CASSLALSGLGLETQYF

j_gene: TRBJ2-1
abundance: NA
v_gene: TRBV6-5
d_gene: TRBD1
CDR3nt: TGTGCCAGCAGTTACTCGGGGGACAGCTACAATGAGCAGTTCTTC
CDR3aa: CASSYSGDSYNEQFF

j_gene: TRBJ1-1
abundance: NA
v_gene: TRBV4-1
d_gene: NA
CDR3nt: TGCGCCAGCAGCCAAGACTCAGGGAAGGTACGGCCTGAAGCTTTCTTT
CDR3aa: CASSQDSGKVRPEAFF

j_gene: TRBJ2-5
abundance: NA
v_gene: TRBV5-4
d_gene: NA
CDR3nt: TGTGCCAGCAGCTTCACAGGGTTAGAGACCCAGTACTTC
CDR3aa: CASSFTGLETQYF

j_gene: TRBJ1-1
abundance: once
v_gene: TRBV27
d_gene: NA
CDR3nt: TGTGCCAGCAGTCTTAGAGGAGCTGAAGCTTTCTTT
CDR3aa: CASSLRGAEAFF

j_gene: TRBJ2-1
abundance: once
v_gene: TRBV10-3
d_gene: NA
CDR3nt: TGTGCCATGGGCCCAGGCTACAATGAGCAGTTCTTC
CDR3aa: CAMGPGYNEQFF

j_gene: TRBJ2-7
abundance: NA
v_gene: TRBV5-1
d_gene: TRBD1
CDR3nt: TGCGCCAGCAGCGCAGAGGGACAGGGGATAGACGAGCAGTACTTC
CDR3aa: CASSAEGQGIDEQYF

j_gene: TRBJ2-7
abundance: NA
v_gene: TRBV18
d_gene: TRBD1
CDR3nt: TGTGCCAGCTCGTCGGGACAGTTCTACGAGCAGTACTTC
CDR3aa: CASSSGQFYEQYF

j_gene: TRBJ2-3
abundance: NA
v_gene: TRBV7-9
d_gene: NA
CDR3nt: TGTGCCAGCAGTCCGGGGGGCGGGAGCACAGATACGCAGTATTTT
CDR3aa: CASSPGGGSTDTQYF

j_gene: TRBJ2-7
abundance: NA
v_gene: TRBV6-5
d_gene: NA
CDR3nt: TGTGCCAGCAGGGGCTTGGGGGGGCGCCCCTACGAGCAGTACTTC
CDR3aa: CASRGLGGRPYEQYF

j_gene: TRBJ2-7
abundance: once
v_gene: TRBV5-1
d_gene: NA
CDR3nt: TGCGCCAGCAGCACCTTGAGCCCGGGAATGGGTACCTACGAGCAGTACTTC
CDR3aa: CASSTLSPGMGTYEQYF

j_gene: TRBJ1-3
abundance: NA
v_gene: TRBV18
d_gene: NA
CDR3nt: TGTGCCAGCTCACCAGGGACGGGAGACTCTGGAAACACCATATATTTT
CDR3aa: CASSPGTGDSGNTIYF

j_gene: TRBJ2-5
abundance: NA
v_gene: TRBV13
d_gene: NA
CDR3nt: TGTGCCAGCAGCAACCGCCTGAGGCGGGGAGCGGAGACCCAGTACTTC
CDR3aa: CASSNRLRRGAETQYF

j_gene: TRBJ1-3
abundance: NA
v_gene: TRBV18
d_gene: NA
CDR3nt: TGTGCCAGCTCACCCACATCCATTTCGGACATCTCTGGAAACACCATATATTTT
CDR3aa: CASSPTSISDISGNTIYF

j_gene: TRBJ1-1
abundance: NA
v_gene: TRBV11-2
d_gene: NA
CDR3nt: TGTGCCAGCAGCCACTTACAGGGCCAGGGGAACACTGAAGCTTTCTTT
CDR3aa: CASSHLQGQGNTEAFF

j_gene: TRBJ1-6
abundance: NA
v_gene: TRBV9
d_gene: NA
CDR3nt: TGTGCCAGCAGCGTTGGACACGGGCCTAATTCACCCCTCCACTTT
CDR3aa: CASSVGHGPNSPLHF

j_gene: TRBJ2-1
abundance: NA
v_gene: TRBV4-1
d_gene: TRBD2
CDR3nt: TGCGCCAGCAGCCAAGATAATTTAGGACTAGCGGGGGGTAAGCAGTTCTTC
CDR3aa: CASSQDNLGLAGGKQFF

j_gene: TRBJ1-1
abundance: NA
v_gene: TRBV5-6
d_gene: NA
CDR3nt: TGTGCCAGCAGCTTAGGACATTTCAGGAACACTGAAGCTTTCTTT
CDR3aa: CASSLGHFRNTEAFF

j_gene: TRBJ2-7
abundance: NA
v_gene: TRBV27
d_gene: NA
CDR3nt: TGTGCCAGCAGTCTCTACCCCGCAAGGGGTTTCTACGAGCAGTACTTC
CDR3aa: CASSLYPARGFYEQYF

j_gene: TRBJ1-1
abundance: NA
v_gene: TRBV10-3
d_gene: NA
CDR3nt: TGTGCCGTCCTTGGCGCGGGCCCGAGCGCTGAAGCTTTCTTT
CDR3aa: CAVLGAGPSAEAFF

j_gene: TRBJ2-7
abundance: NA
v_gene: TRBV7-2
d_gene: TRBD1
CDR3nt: TGTGCCAGCAGCTTAGCGACAGGGGATTCTTACGAGCAGTACTTC
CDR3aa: CASSLATGDSYEQYF

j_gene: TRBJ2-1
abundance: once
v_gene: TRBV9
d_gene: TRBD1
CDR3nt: TGTGCCAGCAGCGTAGGCGCATTTGGACAGGGGGGCGTTGAGCAGTTCTTC
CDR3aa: CASSVGAFGQGGVEQFF

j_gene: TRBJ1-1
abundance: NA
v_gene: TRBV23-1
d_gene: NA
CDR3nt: TGCGCCAGCAGTCAATATTCTAGGAAACTGAACACTGAAGCTTTCTTT
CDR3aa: CASSQYSRKLNTEAFF

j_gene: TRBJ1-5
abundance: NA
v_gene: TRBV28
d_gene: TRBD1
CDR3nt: TGTGCCAGCAGTTTCCTCTCCGGGACAGGGCGGCATTTT
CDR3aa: CASSFLSGTGRHF

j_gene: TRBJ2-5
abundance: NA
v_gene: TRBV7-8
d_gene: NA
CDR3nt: TGTGCCAGCAGCCTGGACTACCTCGAGACCCAGTACTTC
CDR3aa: CASSLDYLETQYF

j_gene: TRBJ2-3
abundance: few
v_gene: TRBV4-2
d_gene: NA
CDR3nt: TGTGCCAGCAGCCCCACTAGGAAGGGCACAGATACGCAGTATTTT
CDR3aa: CASSPTRKGTDTQYF

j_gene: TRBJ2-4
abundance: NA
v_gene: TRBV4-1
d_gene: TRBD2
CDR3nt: TGCGCCAGCAGCCAAGATGGACTAGCGGGGGGGTTGGACATTCAGTACTTC
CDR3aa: CASSQDGLAGGLDIQYF

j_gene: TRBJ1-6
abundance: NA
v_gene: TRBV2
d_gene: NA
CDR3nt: TGTGCCAGCAGTGATGGACGGAGGCCCCTCCACTTT
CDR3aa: CASSDGRRPLHF

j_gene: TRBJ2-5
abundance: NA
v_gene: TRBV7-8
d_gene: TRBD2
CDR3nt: TGTGCCAGCAGCGTCGGGACTAGGGAGACCCAGTACTTC
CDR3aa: CASSVGTRETQYF

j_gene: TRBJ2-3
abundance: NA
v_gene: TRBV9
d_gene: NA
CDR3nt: TGTGCCAGCAGCCGATCAGACTCAGCAGATACGCAGTATTTT
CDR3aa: CASSRSDSADTQYF

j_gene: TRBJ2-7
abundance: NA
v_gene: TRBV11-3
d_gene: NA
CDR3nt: TGTGCCAGCAGCCTCAGGGGTTCCTCGTCCTACGAGCAGTACTTC
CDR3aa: CASSLRGSSSYEQYF

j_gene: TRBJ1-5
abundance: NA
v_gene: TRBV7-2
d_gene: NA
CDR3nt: TGTGCCAGCAGCTTAGTGGCAGGGGGCAATCAGCCCCAGCATTTT
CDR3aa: CASSLVAGGNQPQHF

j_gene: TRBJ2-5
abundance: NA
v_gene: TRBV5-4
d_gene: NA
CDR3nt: TGTGCCAGCAGTCCCCAGGTTAAGGAGACCCAGTACTTC
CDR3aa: CASSPQVKETQYF